The source of this T cell receptor (beta chain) is a study of siplizumab effects on memory and regulatory T cells. Here immunoSEQ multiplex PCR was the method, and the copy in TCRdb shows in-frame clones only, minus some. The repertoire holds about 64,000 clones, approximately 97% seen once, with more than 0.095% in the top ten. CDR3 length equals 14 residues. V was cut by 5 bases and J by 2 bases, with 12 bases left in between. Germline loops: CDR1 SNHLY, CDR2 FYNNEI. What was sequenced was naive CD8+ T cells sorted from blood. The TCR sequence derives from a human donor in good health. The chain uses TRBV2 and TRBJ2-5, with TRBD2 as a possible D gene (6 bases). The CDR3 region is CASSYVGGQETQYF. Here the CDR3 DNA reads TGTGCCAGCAGTTACGTTGGGGGGCAAGAGACCCAGTACTTC.